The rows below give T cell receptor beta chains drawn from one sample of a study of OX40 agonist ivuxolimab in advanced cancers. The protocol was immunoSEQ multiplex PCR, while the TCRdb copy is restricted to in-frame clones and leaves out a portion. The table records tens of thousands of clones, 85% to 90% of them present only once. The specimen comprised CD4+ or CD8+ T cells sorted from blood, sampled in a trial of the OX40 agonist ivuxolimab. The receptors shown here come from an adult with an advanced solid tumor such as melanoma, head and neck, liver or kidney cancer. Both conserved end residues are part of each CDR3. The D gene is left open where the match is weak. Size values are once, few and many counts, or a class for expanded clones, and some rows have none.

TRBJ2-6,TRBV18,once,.,CASSPPTGANVLTF,TGTGCCAGCTCACCCCCTACCGGGGCCAACGTCCTGACTTTC
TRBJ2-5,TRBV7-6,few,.,CASSLGLSPAETQYF,TGTGCCAGCAGCCTCGGTCTATCTCCGGCGGAGACCCAGTACTTC
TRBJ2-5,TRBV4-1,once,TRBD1,CASSQDPQGAQQETQYF,TGCGCCAGCAGCCAGGACCCACAGGGGGCGCAGCAAGAGACCCAGTACTTC
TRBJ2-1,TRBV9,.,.,CASSVEQGHSEQFF,TGTGCCAGCAGCGTAGAACAGGGACACAGTGAGCAGTTCTTC
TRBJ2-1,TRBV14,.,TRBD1,CASSHRQGSYNEQFF,TGTGCCAGCAGCCATCGACAGGGCTCCTACAATGAGCAGTTCTTC
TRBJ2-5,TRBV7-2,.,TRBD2,CASSLVLAGASLETQYF,TGTGCCAGCAGCTTAGTACTAGCGGGAGCTTCCCTTGAGACCCAGTACTTC
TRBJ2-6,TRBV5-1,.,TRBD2,CASSPKASGRGLGANVLTF,TGCGCCAGCAGCCCGAAGGCTAGCGGGAGAGGTTTGGGGGCCAACGTCCTGACTTTC
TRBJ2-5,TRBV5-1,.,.,CASSYNPGTEGTQYF,TGCGCCAGCAGCTACAACCCTGGGACCGAGGGAACCCAGTACTTC
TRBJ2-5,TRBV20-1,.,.,CSARDYETQYF,TGCAGTGCTAGAGATTACGAGACCCAGTACTTC
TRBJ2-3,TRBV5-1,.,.,CASSLGAYGDTQYF,TGCGCCAGCAGCTTGGGGGCTTATGGAGATACGCAGTATTTT
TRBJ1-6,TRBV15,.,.,CATSRGDTTVDSPLHF,TGTGCCACCAGCAGAGGGGACACCACTGTGGATTCACCCCTCCACTTT
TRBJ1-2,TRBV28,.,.,CASSFSGARADGYTF,TGTGCCAGCAGTTTCAGTGGGGCACGGGCGGATGGCTACACCTTC
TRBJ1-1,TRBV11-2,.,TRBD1,CASSPHRGDRGMNTEAFF,TGTGCCAGCAGCCCTCACAGGGGGGACAGAGGGATGAACACTGAAGCTTTCTTT
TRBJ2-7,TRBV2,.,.,CASSETTAAYEQYF,TGTGCCAGCAGTGAAACTACCGCCGCCTACGAGCAGTACTTC
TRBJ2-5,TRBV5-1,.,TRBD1,CASSPRTGVTQTQYF,TGCGCCAGCAGCCCCCGGACAGGGGTAACTCAGACCCAGTACTTC
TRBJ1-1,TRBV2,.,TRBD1,CASSRTGNTEAFF,TGTGCCAGCAGCCGGACAGGGAACACTGAAGCTTTCTTT
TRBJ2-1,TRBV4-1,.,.,CASSQEDLQGGEQFF,TGCGCCAGCAGCCAAGAGGACCTCCAGGGAGGTGAGCAGTTCTTC
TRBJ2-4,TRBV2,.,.,CASRPTGYGSNKNIQYF,TGTGCCAGCAGGCCAACAGGGTATGGGAGTAATAAAAACATTCAGTACTTC
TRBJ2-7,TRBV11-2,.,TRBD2,CASSLSGGRALIYEQYF,TGTGCCAGCAGCTTAAGCGGCGGGAGGGCCTTGATTTACGAGCAGTACTTC
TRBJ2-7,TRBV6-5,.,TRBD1,CASSGPGQGKYEQYF,TGTGCCAGCAGTGGACCGGGACAGGGGAAATACGAGCAGTACTTC
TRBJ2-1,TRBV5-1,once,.,CASSGAGRYEQFF,TGCGCCAGCAGCGGGGCCGGCCGCTATGAGCAGTTCTTC
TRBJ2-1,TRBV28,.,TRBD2,CASSPGLAGRDEQFF,TGTGCCAGCAGCCCGGGACTAGCGGGGAGAGATGAGCAGTTCTTC